This record covers a single T cell receptor beta chain. These data come from a study of OX40 agonist ivuxolimab in advanced cancers. This CDR3 is 19 amino acids long. Germline V gene sequence: CDR1 SGHTA, CDR2 FQGNSA. With V trimmed by 4 bases and J by 4 bases, 17 bases remained unmatched. The assay was immunoSEQ multiplex PCR, and TCRdb's table has in-frame clones only and misses some. The sample yields about 60,000 clones, around 90% seen once. Specimen: CD4+ or CD8+ T cells sorted from blood, collected in a trial of the OX40 agonist ivuxolimab. The clonotype comes from an adult with an advanced solid tumor such as melanoma, head and neck, liver or kidney cancer. The chain links TRBV7-2 to TRBJ2-1, with 9 bases that match TRBD2. The CDR3 bases are TGTGCCAGCAGCTATCCGGGGCGGGAGGGTACCTCCATTTACAATGAGCAGTTCTTC. Amino acids: CASSYPGREGTSIYNEQFF.